What follows are 11 T cell receptor beta chains derived from one specimen sequenced in a study of regulatory T cells in long-lasting Graves disease. For TCR beta, libraries came from iRepertoire HTBI primers and Arm-PCR of CDR3 regions. TCRdb re-derived calls from the multiplex PCR reads in MiXCR, one entry per CDR3 protein. The repertoire holds about 660,000 distinct CDR3 sequences, 30% seen once, with under 50% in the top ten. Time point reported: persistent/refractory GD, antithyroid drugs over 5 years with positive TRAb. PBMC-derived RNA was used for the TCR library. The sequencing here drew on peripheral blood mononuclear cells (PBMCs), taken when the disease was refractory, from a patient treated with antithyroid drugs. Receptor source: a female donor with Graves disease.

This clonotype was observed a few times. The V and J genes are TRBV12-3 or TRBV12-4 and TRBJ2-3; a weak D match, TRBD2 (6 bases). Trimming cost V 6 bases and J 2 bases, with 15 bases left between them. The CDR3 covers 15 residues. CDR3: CASSNSGMNTDTQYF. CDR3 DNA: TGTGCCAGCAGCAATAGCGGAATGAACACAGATACGCAGTATTTT.

The rearrangement uses TRBV4-1 and TRBJ1-4, with D tentatively TRBD1 (5 bases). The CDR3 sequence is 17 residues long. From germline, CDR1 is MGHRA and CDR2 YSYEKL. Trimming shortened V by 4 bases and J by 6 bases, and 21 bases separated the two germline ends. The CDR3 here is CASSLQGAGITDEKLFF. Written as DNA, the CDR3 is TGCGCCAGCAGCCTCCAAGGGGCCGGGATAACCGATGAAAAACTGTTTTTT.

This chain connects TRBV11-2 to TRBJ2-4; D uncertain. This CDR3 is built from 15 residues. Per the germline V gene, CDR1 is SGHAT and CDR2 is FQNNGV. V was shortened by 5 bases and J by 0 bases, with 11 bases between the two germline ends. The CDR3 sequence is CASSTTPGAKNIQYF. Written as DNA, the CDR3 is TGTGCCAGCAGCACTACCCCAGGAGCCAAAAACATTCAGTACTTC.

The chain employs TRBV7-9 and TRBJ2-5; D is unresolved. Trimming stripped 0 bases from V and 5 bases from J, with 7 bases between. Germline V lookup: CDR1 SEHNR, CDR2 FQNEAQ (reference sequence). The CDR3 spans 13 residues. CDR3 sequence reads: CASSLAPPETQYF. The DNA of the CDR3 is TGTGCCAGCAGCTTAGCCCCCCCGGAGACCCAGTACTTC.

J is TRBJ2-5 and V is TRBV6-2 or TRBV6-3; 12 nucleotides agree with TRBD1. The CDR3 runs 17 residues. Germline CDR1 is MNHEY and CDR2 is SVGEGT. V gave up 5 bases and J gave up 1 base; unmatched junction bases: 8. The CDR3 DNA reads as TGTGCCAGCAGTGAAATGGGGACAGGGGGCCTCCAAGAGACCCAGTACTTC. It specifies CASSEMGTGGLQETQYF.

Worth noting for this clonotype: One junction end does not reproduce the germline sequence, and a read error may be involved. The chain carries TRBV5-1 and TRBJ1-4; 7 bases are a match to TRBD1. This CDR3 is built from 16 residues. Germline loops: CDR1 SGHRS, CDR2 YFSETQ. The CDR3: CASSLGMGQPNEKLFF. DNA of the CDR3: TGTGCCAGCAGCTTGGGAATGGGACAGCCTAATGAAAAACTGTTTTTT.

The sample holds one count of this clonotype. The chain couples TRBV7-9 to TRBJ1-3; 8 bases are a match to TRBD1. With V trimmed by 1 base and J by 0 bases, 5 bases remained unmatched. The germline V gene encodes CDR1 SEHNR and CDR2 FQNEAQ (reference sequence). CDR3 length: 17 residues. The CDR3 loop reads CASSLVAGGLSGNTIYF. In nucleotides, the CDR3 is TGTGCCAGCAGCTTAGTAGCAGGGGGCCTCTCTGGAAACACCATATATTTT.

The genes are TRBV7-3 and TRBJ1-2; no reliable D call. Trimming left V 1 base short and J 4 bases short, with 7 bases between. The CDR3 covers 13 residues. The germline CDR1 and CDR2 sequences are SGHTA and FQGTGA. The CDR3 protein is CASSLIGSYGYTF. The CDR3 bases are TGTGCCAGCAGCTTAATAGGCAGCTATGGCTACACCTTC.

V gene TRBV7-9 combines with J gene TRBJ2-2, with TRBD2 identical over 9 bases. The CDR3 runs 15 residues. V was clipped by 0 bases and J by 9 bases; unmatched bases: 5. From germline, CDR1 is SEHNR and CDR2 FQNEAQ (reference sequence). In DNA form, the CDR3 reads TGTGCCAGCAGCTTAGCTAGCGGGAGTATCCGGGAGCTGTTTTTT. Amino acids: CASSLASGSIRELFF.

This clonotype was detected a few times. The chain joins TRBV10-3 to TRBJ1-2; no clear D gene. Germline V gene data show CDR1 as ENHRY and CDR2 as SYGVKD. Trimming took off 6 bases at V and 2 bases at J, with 10 bases between the two ends. The CDR3 length is 13 residues. The CDR3 sequence: CAISAPGNYGYTF. CDR3 in DNA: TGTGCCATCAGCGCCCCTGGGAACTATGGCTACACCTTC.

CDR3 in DNA: TGTGCCAGCAGCGCGGACCTCCGGGACAGCGAAGCTTTCTTT. Encoded protein: CASSADLRDSEAFF. The chain is built from TRBV9 and TRBJ1-1; 7 bases are shared with TRBD1. Looked up from germline, CDR1 is SGDLS and CDR2 is YYNGEE. Trimming took 3 bases from V and 8 from J; bases not matched to a gene: 10. The length of the CDR3 is 14 residues. Filled out from reference TRBV9 and TRBJ1-1, the complete variable domain reads DSGVTQTPKHLITATGQRVTLRCSPRSGDLSVYWYQQSLDQGLQFLIQYYNGEERAKGNILERFSAQQFPDLHSELNLSSLELGDSALYFCASSADLRDSEAFFGQGTRLTVV.